Presented here are 11 T cell receptor beta chains from one specimen sequenced in a study of cytomegalovirus exposure and HLA in healthy donors (dated by TCRdb to 2015 to 2018). The library was made by the immunoSEQ multiplex PCR assay. For the multiplex PCR, a mixture combining 60 forward primers for TCR Vbeta segments and 13 reverse primers for TCR Jbeta segments was used. What TCRdb holds here is the immuneACCESS table cut down to in-frame rearrangements. Part of the clones is not present; checked against another copy, under half of the missing clones reflect an unresolved V gene, and the others are unexplained. This sample's table contains under 200,000 clones. The leading ten clones occupy approximately 6.5% of the sample. Specimen: PBMCs. The origin of the receptors is a man younger than 40 in good health and CMV-seronegative.

The gene calls are TRBV9 and TRBJ2-2; 7 positions agree with TRBD1. The germline V gene has CDR1 SGDLS and CDR2 YYNGEE. This CDR3 region has 16 residues. The junction had 11 bases not matched to a gene; V was cut back by 3 bases and J by 6 bases. The CDR3 nucleotides read TGTGCCAGCAGCGCGACAGGGTTCAGGTCGGCCGGGGAGCTGTTTTTT. Residues: CASSATGFRSAGELFF.

The chain links TRBV28 to TRBJ2-1; 9 bases fit TRBD2. Germline assignment: CDR1 MDHEN and CDR2 SYDVKM. CDR3 size: 16 residues. Germline trimming cut 4 bases from V and 4 bases from J; bases unmatched to any gene: 8. CDR3 DNA: TGTGCCAGCAGTTCATCGTCTAGCGGGAATTACAATGAGCAGTTCTTC. This encodes CASSSSSSGNYNEQFF.

For this clone: Other nucleotide sequences from this sample produce the same CDR3. J is TRBJ1-2 and V is TRBV4-1, with D unclear. The length of the CDR3 is 13 residues. Germline CDR1 reads MGHRA; CDR2 reads YSYEKL. The V gene lost 3 bases and the J gene lost 3 bases, with 8 bases spanning the gap. CDR3 loop: CASSQSQDYGYTF. CDR3 nucleotide sequence: TGCGCCAGCAGCCAGAGCCAGGACTATGGCTACACCTTC.

This chain connects TRBV27 to TRBJ1-1; weak D call: TRBD1 (5 bases). V lost 6 bases and J lost 1, with 12 bases in between. Germline V gene data show CDR1 as MNHEY and CDR2 as SMNVEV (reference sequence). The CDR3 covers 14 residues. The CDR3: CASSAWGANTEAFF. The CDR3 DNA reads as TGTGCCAGCAGCGCCTGGGGCGCGAACACTGAAGCTTTCTTT.

This chain links TRBV9 with TRBJ2-7; 14 bases are a match to TRBD2. J lost 3 bases, V lost 4 bases, and 12 bases had no gene match. Germline V gives CDR1 SGDLS, CDR2 YYNGEE. The CDR3 is made up of 18 amino acids. The CDR3 loop is CASSSGTSGSLTFYEQYF. The CDR3, as DNA: TGTGCCAGCAGCTCCGGGACTAGCGGGAGTCTCACTTTCTACGAGCAGTACTTC.

This chain uses TRBV28 with TRBJ2-5; D not resolved. With 11 bases removed from V and 4 bases from J, the gap between germline ends came to 23 bases. The length of the CDR3 is 15 residues. Germline-derived CDR1 and CDR2 are MDHEN and SYDVKM. CDR3 bases: TGTGCCGCCCACCAAGCCGGGTCGCCCAGAGAGACCCAGTACTTC. Translation gives CAAHQAGSPRETQYF.

The chain combines TRBV11-2 with TRBJ2-1; 7 nucleotides line up with TRBD2. This CDR3 spans 17 amino acids. The germline gives CDR1 SGHAT, CDR2 FQNNGV. V shed 5 bases and J 4 bases; nucleotides not matched to a gene: 14. Written as DNA, the CDR3 is TGTGCCAGCAGCCCACTAGGAAGTAGGGGAGGGTACAATGAGCAGTTCTTC. Amino acid sequence: CASSPLGSRGGYNEQFF.

The V and J genes are TRBV7-2 and TRBJ1-3, with unresolved D. Trimming left V 6 bases short and J 8 bases short, with 8 bases between. The germline V gene encodes CDR1 SGHTA and CDR2 FQGNSA. This CDR3 is 11 amino acids long. CDR3 sequence: CASSPADTIYF. For the CDR3, the DNA is TGTGCCAGCAGTCCGGCGGACACCATATATTTT.

CDR3 sequence reads: CASSQESRTEGADTQYF. The CDR3 DNA follows: TGCGCCAGCAGCCAAGAATCCAGGACAGAAGGCGCAGATACGCAGTATTTT. V and J are TRBV4-3 and TRBJ2-3; D perhaps matches TRBD1 (6 bases). From germline, CDR1 is LGHNA and CDR2 YSLEER. The ends were cut back, 0 bases at V and 4 bases at J, with 17 bases in the middle. The length of the CDR3 is 17 residues.

V gene TRBV7-3 combines with J gene TRBJ2-3; weak D call: TRBD1 (6 bases). Germline CDR1 and CDR2: SGHTA and FQGTGA. V was cut by 4 bases and J by 8 bases, with 10 bases left in between. The CDR3 sequence is 12 residues long. The DNA of the CDR3 is TGTGCCAGCAGCTCACAACAGGGTACGCAGTATTTT. Its protein product is CASSSQQGTQYF.

This sequence joins TRBV7-9 and TRBJ1-6; 12 bases line up with TRBD1. The germline V gene encodes CDR1 SEHNR and CDR2 FQNEAQ (reference sequence). CDR3 size: 18 residues. The trim removed 0 bases at V and 7 bases at J, leaving 7 bases unmatched. In DNA, the CDR3 is TGTGCCAGCAGCTTAGCGGGACAGGGGGCATCGGGAAATTCACCCCTCCACTTT. Amino acid sequence: CASSLAGQGASGNSPLHF. Filled out from reference TRBV7-9 and TRBJ1-6, the complete variable domain reads DTGVSQNPRHKITKRGQNVTFRCDPISEHNRLYWYRQTLGQGPEFLTYFQNEAQLEKSRLLSDRFSAERPKGSFSTLEIQRTEQGDSAMYLCASSLAGQGASGNSPLHFGNGTRLTVT.